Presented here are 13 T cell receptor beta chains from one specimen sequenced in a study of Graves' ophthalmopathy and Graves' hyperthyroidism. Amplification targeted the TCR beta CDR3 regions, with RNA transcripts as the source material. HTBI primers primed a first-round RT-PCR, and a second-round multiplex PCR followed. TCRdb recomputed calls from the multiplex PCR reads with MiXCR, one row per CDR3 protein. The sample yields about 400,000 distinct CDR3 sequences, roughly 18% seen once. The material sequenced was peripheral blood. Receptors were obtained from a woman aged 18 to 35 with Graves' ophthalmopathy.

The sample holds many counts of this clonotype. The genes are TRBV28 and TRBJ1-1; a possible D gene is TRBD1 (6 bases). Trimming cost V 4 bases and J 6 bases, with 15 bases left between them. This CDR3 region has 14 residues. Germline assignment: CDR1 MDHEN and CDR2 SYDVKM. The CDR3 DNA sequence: TGTGCCAGCAGTTGGGAAGGGGGTATCTCTGAAGCTTTCTTT. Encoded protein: CASSWEGGISEAFF.

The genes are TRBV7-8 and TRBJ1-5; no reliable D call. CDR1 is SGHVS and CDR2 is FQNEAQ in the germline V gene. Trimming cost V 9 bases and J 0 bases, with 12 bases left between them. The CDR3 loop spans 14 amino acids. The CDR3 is CASSMALSNQPQHF. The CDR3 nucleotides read TGTGCCAGTAGTATGGCCCTTAGCAATCAGCCCCAGCATTTT.

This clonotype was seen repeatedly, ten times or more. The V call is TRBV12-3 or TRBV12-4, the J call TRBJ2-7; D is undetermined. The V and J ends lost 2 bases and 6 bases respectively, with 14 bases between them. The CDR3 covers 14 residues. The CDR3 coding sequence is TGTGCCAGCAGTTTACGGACCGGCGACGGCGAGCAGTACTTC. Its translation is CASSLRTGDGEQYF.

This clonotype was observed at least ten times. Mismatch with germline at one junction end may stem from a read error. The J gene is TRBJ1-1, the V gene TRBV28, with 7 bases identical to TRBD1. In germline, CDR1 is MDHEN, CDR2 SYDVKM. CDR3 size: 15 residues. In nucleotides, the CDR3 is TGTGTCAGCAGTTTCCAGGGGGGTATGAACACTGAAGCTTTCTTT. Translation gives CVSSFQGGMNTEAFF.

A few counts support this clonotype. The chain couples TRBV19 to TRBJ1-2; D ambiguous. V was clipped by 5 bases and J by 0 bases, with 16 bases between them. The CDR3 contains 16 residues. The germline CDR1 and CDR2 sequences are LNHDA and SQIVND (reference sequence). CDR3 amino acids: CASSPRVTSSNYGYTF. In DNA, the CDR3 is TGTGCCAGTAGTCCTCGAGTGACATCGTCTAACTATGGCTACACCTTC. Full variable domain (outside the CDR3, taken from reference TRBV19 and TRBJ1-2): DGGITQSPKYLFRKEGQNVTLSCEQNLNHDAMYWYRQDPGQGLRLIYYSQIVNDFQKGDIAEGYSVSREKKESFPLTVTSAQKNPTAFYLCASSPRVTSSNYGYTFGSGTRLTVV.

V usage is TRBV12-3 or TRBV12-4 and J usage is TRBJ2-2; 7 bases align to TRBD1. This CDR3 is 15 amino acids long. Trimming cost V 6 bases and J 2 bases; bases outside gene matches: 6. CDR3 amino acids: CASSRTGPNTGELFF. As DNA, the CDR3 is TGTGCCAGCAGCAGGACAGGCCCTAACACCGGGGAGCTGTTTTTT.

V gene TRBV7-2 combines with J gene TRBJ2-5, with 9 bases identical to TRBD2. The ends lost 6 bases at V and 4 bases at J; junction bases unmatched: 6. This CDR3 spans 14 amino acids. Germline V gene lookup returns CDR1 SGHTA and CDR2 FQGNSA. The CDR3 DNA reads TGTGCCAGCAGAAGCGGGAGGACAGGAGAGACCCAGTACTTC. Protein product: CASRSGRTGETQYF.

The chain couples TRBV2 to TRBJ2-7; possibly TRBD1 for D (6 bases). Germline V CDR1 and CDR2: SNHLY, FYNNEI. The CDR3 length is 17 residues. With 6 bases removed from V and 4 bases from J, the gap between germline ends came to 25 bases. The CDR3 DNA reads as TGTGCCAGCAGAATCCTGCAGGGACAAGAGACCCAGTACGAGCAGTACTTC. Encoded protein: CASRILQGQETQYEQYF.

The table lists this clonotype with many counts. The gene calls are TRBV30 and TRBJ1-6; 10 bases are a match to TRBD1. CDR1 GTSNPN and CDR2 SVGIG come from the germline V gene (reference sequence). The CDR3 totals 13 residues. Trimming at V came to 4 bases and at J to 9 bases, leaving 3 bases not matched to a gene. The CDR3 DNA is TGTGCCTGGACCCGGGACAGGGGTTCACCCCTCCACTTT. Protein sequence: CAWTRDRGSPLHF.

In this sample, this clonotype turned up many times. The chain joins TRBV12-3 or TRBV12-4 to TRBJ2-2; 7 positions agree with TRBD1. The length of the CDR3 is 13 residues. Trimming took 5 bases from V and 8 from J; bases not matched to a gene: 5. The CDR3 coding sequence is TGTGCCAGCAGTACAGGGGCCAGGGGGGAGCTGTTTTTT. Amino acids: CASSTGARGELFF.

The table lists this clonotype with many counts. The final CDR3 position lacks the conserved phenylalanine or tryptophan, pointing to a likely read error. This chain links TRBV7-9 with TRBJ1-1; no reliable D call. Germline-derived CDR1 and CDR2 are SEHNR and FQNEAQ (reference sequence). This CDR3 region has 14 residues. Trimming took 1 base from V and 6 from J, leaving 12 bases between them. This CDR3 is CASSLVPREAEAFS. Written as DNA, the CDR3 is TGTGCCAGCAGCTTAGTCCCCCGAGAGGCTGAAGCTTTCTCT.

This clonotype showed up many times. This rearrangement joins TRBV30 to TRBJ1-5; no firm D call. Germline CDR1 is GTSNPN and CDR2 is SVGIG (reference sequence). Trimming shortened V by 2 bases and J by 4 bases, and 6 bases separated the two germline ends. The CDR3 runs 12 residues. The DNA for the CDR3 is TGTGCCTGGAGTTCGGGGAATCAGCCCCAGCATTTT. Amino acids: CAWSSGNQPQHF.

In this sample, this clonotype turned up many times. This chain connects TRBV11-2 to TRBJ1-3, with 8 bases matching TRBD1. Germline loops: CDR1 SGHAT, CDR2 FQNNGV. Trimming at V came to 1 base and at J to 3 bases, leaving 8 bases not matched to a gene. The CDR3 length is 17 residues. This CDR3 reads CASSLGQGALLGNTIYF. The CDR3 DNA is TGTGCCAGCAGCTTAGGCCAGGGGGCTTTACTTGGAAACACCATATATTTT.